This TCR beta chain was documented in a study of blood T cell repertoires in COVID-19. About the study: The origin of the acute and convalescent COVID-19 samples was the United States, Italy and Spain. T cells, B-cell-depleted T cells, or PBMCs supplied cDNA or gDNA.

In the original workflow: From reference gene primer amplification, estimates of nucleated cell counts were derived. Clones were sequenced by immunoSEQ multiplex PCR, and TCRdb holds only the in-frame ones, with some missing. V, J and clone size were drawn from that table, and D and trimming were deduced from the DNA. The data contain about 79,000 clones, 80% to 90% of them singletons. The sample comprised peripheral blood. The sequence derives from a man between 50 and 59 years old with active COVID-19.

CDR3 sequence: CASSGLPGDSEAFF. CDR3 bases: TGTGCCAGCAGCGGACTTCCGGGGGACTCTGAAGCTTTCTTT. The chain combines TRBV3-1 (or the pseudogene TRBV3-2) with TRBJ1-1; D is possibly TRBD1 (5 bases). CDR1 is LGHDT and CDR2 is YNNKEL in the germline V gene (reference sequence). CDR3 length equals 14 residues. The V end lost 5 bases, the J end lost 6 bases, and 16 bases lay between the germline ends.